The 14 T cell receptor beta chains given below trace back to one sample, sequenced in a study of shared clonotypes between healthy human individuals (dated by TCRdb to 2018 to 2021). Library generation was performed with the immunoSEQ multiplex PCR assay. In TCRdb, the immuneACCESS table is reduced to in-frame sequences with V and J assigned. These tables do not hold every clone; where another copy was compared, an unresolved V gene accounts for under half, and the others remain unexplained. Present in this sample are around 500,000 clones, around 79% of which were seen just once. The ten largest clones add up to roughly 12% of the sample. The sample taken for sequencing was PBMCs. These receptors came from a middle-aged woman in good health. Some clones in this sample may be carry-over from other donors' samples.

This rearrangement joins TRBV27 to TRBJ2-2, with 7 bases that match TRBD2. Unmatched junction bases numbered 5, after V lost 4 bases and J lost 0 bases. Germline V gene data show CDR1 as MNHEY and CDR2 as SMNVEV (reference sequence). CDR3 length: 16 residues. CDR3 sequence reads: CASSSFRGANTGELFF. For the CDR3, the DNA is TGTGCCAGCAGTTCGTTTCGGGGGGCGAACACCGGGGAGCTGTTTTTT.

The rearrangement uses TRBV10-3 and TRBJ2-4; D assignment may be TRBD1 or TRBD2 (5 bases each). The CDR3 is 15 residues long. Trimming left V 4 bases short and J 1 base short, with 11 bases between. Per germline, CDR1 ENHRY and CDR2 SYGVKD. The CDR3 spells CAISGRGGAKNIQYF. DNA of the CDR3: TGTGCCATCAGTGGCCGGGGCGGGGCCAAAAACATTCAGTACTTC.

The genes are TRBV11-3 and TRBJ2-7; no clear D. CDR1 SGHNT and CDR2 YENEEA come from the germline V gene. V lost 4 bases to trimming and J lost 6 bases, with 16 bases between them. The CDR3 contains 14 residues. The CDR3 region is CASSSPPFVFEQYF. CDR3 coding DNA: TGTGCCAGCAGCTCCCCCCCCTTTGTCTTCGAGCAGTACTTC.

The chain recombines TRBV18 with TRBJ1-2; no clear D. Germline lookup yields CDR1 KGHSH and CDR2 LQKENI. There are 14 residues in the CDR3. V was cut by 5 bases and J by 5 bases, with 15 bases left in between. DNA for the CDR3: TGTGCCAGCTCATCCTCCTCAGCCTCATATGGCTACACCTTC. Its translation: CASSSSSASYGYTF.

The CDR3 loop reads CASSPNRQGRDQPQHF. DNA for the CDR3: TGTGCCAGCTCACCAAATAGACAGGGAAGGGATCAGCCCCAGCATTTT. J is TRBJ1-5 and V is TRBV18, with 7 bases identical to TRBD1. V dropped 2 bases and J dropped 5; count of bases not matched to a gene: 9. The CDR3 sequence is 16 residues long. CDR1 KGHSH and CDR2 LQKENI come from the germline V gene.

This chain joins TRBV11-2 and TRBJ2-3; TRBD2 aligns across 9 bases. The germline V gene has CDR1 SGHAT and CDR2 FQNNGV. Losses at the gene ends were 5 bases for V and 5 bases for J; bases not matched to a gene: 14. The CDR3 runs to 17 residues. The CDR3 region has the DNA TGTGCCAGCAGCCATAACTTGGCGGGAGGGCCCGGAGATACGCAGTATTTT. It codes for CASSHNLAGGPGDTQYF.

The chain joins TRBV5-1 to TRBJ2-3; D perhaps matches TRBD2 (6 bases). Germline V lookup: CDR1 SGHRS, CDR2 YFSETQ. This CDR3 is built from 14 residues. Trimming cost V 6 bases and J 0 bases, with 11 bases left between them. Written as DNA, the CDR3 is TGCGCCAGCACCCGTAGCGGTAGCACAGATACGCAGTATTTT. As protein: CASTRSGSTDTQYF.

This chain uses TRBV25-1 with TRBJ2-4, with a possible D match to TRBD1 (6 bases). V was shortened by 5 bases and J by 3 bases, with 11 bases between the two germline ends. CDR3 length: 14 residues. Germline assignment: CDR1 MGHDK and CDR2 SYGVNS. The CDR3 sequence: CASSRQGSKNIQYF. The CDR3 DNA sequence: TGTGCCAGCAGTCGGCAGGGGAGCAAAAACATTCAGTACTTC.

This clone has more than one count but fewer than ten. The chain employs TRBV4-3 and TRBJ1-5; D gene ambiguous. This CDR3 has 13 residues. The V end was cut by 0 bases, the J end by 7 bases, with 7 bases between. CDR1 LGHNA and CDR2 YSLEER come from the germline V gene. CDR3 sequence reads: CASSQDTEQPQHF. In DNA form, the CDR3 reads TGCGCCAGCAGCCAAGATACGGAGCAGCCCCAGCATTTT.

The V gene is TRBV29-1, the J gene TRBJ1-2; tentatively, D is TRBD1 (6 bases). The CDR3 contains 13 residues. With 4 bases removed from V and 4 bases from J, the gap between germline ends came to 13 bases. CDR1 and CDR2 from the germline V gene are SQVTM and ANQGSEA. The CDR3 nucleotides are TGCAGCGTTGCGTTCAGGGGAGGCTATGGCTACACCTTC. Protein: CSVAFRGGYGYTF. Full variable domain (missing parts from reference TRBV29-1 and TRBJ1-2): SAVISQKPSRDICQRGTSLTIQCQVDSQVTMMFWYRQQPGQSLTLIATANQGSEATYESGFVIDKFPISRPNLTFSTLTVSNMSPEDSSIYLCSVAFRGGYGYTFGSGTRLTVV.

The chain combines TRBV7-3 with TRBJ2-1; 10 positions agree with TRBD2. CDR3 length equals 15 residues. The germline CDR1 and CDR2 sequences are SGHTA and FQGTGA. The J segment lost 8 bases and the V segment lost 5 bases, leaving 9 bases of the junction unmatched. CDR3 region: CASSPSGRASDEQFF. CDR3 DNA: TGTGCCAGCAGCCCCAGCGGGAGGGCCTCTGATGAGCAGTTCTTC.

This chain uses TRBV10-3 with TRBJ2-7; D is perhaps TRBD2 (6 bases). The germline gives CDR1 ENHRY, CDR2 SYGVKD. The CDR3 sequence is 13 residues long. V was cut by 4 bases and J by 6 bases, with 13 bases left in between. CDR3 sequence: CAISAGEGSEQYF. CDR3 nucleotide sequence: TGTGCCATCAGTGCGGGAGAAGGCTCCGAGCAGTACTTC.

The V call is TRBV5-1, the J call TRBJ1-4; 9 nucleotides align to TRBD1. The CDR3 runs 15 residues. The germline V gene has CDR1 SGHRS and CDR2 YFSETQ. Trimming cost V 4 bases and J 5 bases; bases outside gene matches: 6. The CDR3 loop reads CASSPGGTGNEKLFF. The DNA of the CDR3 is TGCGCCAGCAGCCCGGGGGGGACAGGGAATGAAAAACTGTTTTTT.

The rearrangement links TRBV6-1 to TRBJ2-1; the D is unclear. Germline V gene data show CDR1 as MNHNS and CDR2 as SASEGT. Trimming stripped 2 bases from V and 7 bases from J, with 6 bases between. The CDR3 contains 12 residues. The CDR3 loop reads CASSELGNEQFF. Written as DNA, the CDR3 is TGTGCCAGCAGTGAACTAGGGAATGAGCAGTTCTTC.